Listed here are 18 T cell receptor beta chains from one sample, sequenced in a study of response to subunit inactivated influenza vaccine. TCRdb reanalysed the RT-PCR reads using MiXCR and keeps one entry per CDR3 protein. The sample shows hundreds of thousands of distinct CDR3 sequences, approximately 15% of them seen only once. The starting material was PBMCs from blood, obtained about 12 days after vaccination. These receptors originate from a man aged 50 to 59 who received an inactivated influenza vaccine.

The chain joins TRBV25-1 to TRBJ2-7; D is unresolved. Germline V lookup: CDR1 MGHDK, CDR2 SYGVNS. The CDR3 is 15 residues long. The V end lost 3 bases, the J end lost 1 base, and 13 bases lay between the germline ends. CDR3 sequence (DNA): TGTGCCAGCAGTGATTCGGGTATCGGTTCCTACGAGCAGTACTTC. Translation gives CASSDSGIGSYEQYF.

Only a few counts were recorded for this clonotype. The rearrangement links TRBV7-9 to TRBJ1-4; D gene uncertain. The CDR3 loop spans 11 amino acids. Germline CDR1 is SEHNR and CDR2 is FQNEAQ (reference sequence). Between the trimmed V and J ends, which lost 3 bases and 7 bases, there was a span of 3 bases. CDR3 DNA: TGTGCCAGCAGCTTTAGTGAAAAACTGTTTTTT. It encodes CASSFSEKLFF.

The chain uses TRBV9 and TRBJ2-1; no clear D. The germline V gene encodes CDR1 SGDLS and CDR2 YYNGEE. V was clipped by 0 bases and J by 0 bases, with 7 bases between them. The CDR3 consists of 15 residues. This CDR3 reads CASSVEADSYNEQFF. CDR3 bases: TGTGCCAGCAGCGTAGAGGCGGACTCCTACAATGAGCAGTTCTTC.

The chain is built from TRBV5-1 and TRBJ2-7; tentatively, D is TRBD1 or TRBD2 (5 bases each). The CDR3 is made up of 15 amino acids. Trimming pared 5 bases from V and 2 bases from J, leaving 17 bases between. Germline assignment: CDR1 SGHRS and CDR2 YFSETQ. The CDR3 DNA is TGCGCCAGCAGACGGGACGAGGGTCCAACCTACGAGCAGTACTTC. Its protein is CASRRDEGPTYEQYF.

This clonotype was detected only a few times. This sequence joins TRBV20-1 and TRBJ1-1; D is unresolved. CDR1 is DFQATT and CDR2 is SNEGSKA in the germline V gene (reference sequence). Between the trimmed V and J ends, which lost 2 bases and 3 bases, there was a span of 13 bases. The CDR3 is 14 amino acids. The CDR3: CSARTLIGHTEAFF. Written as DNA, the CDR3 is TGCAGTGCTAGAACGTTAATAGGCCACACTGAAGCTTTCTTT.

The table lists this clonotype with many counts. J is TRBJ1-6 and V is TRBV5-1; D gene uncertain. Germline CDR1 is SGHRS and CDR2 is YFSETQ. CDR3 length equals 13 residues. Deletions cut 0 bases from V and 10 bases from J, with 8 bases between. The CDR3, as DNA: TGCGCCAGCAGCTTGGAATCTCGATCACCCCTCCACTTT. Translated: CASSLESRSPLHF.

This clonotype was counted only a few times. This chain joins TRBV9 and TRBJ2-1; the match to TRBD1 covers 10 bases. Germline-derived CDR1 and CDR2 are SGDLS and YYNGEE. The CDR3 sequence is 17 residues long. V trimming: 3 bases; J trimming: 3 bases; junction bases outside the gene matches: 9. The CDR3 reads CASSGRTGGRIYNEQFF. The CDR3 DNA sequence: TGTGCCAGCAGCGGCCGGACAGGGGGGCGGATCTACAATGAGCAGTTCTTC.

This clonotype has ten or more counts. The genes are TRBV29-1 and TRBJ2-7; D gene ambiguous. Trimming left V 4 bases short and J 4 bases short, with 11 bases between. The CDR3 is 12 amino acids. The V gene's germline CDR1 is SQVTM and CDR2 ANQGSEA. The CDR3 nucleotides are TGCAGCGTTGTCCTGTCCGGGTACGAGCAGTACTTC. Encoded protein: CSVVLSGYEQYF.

In its sample, this clonotype was seen a few times. The rearrangement joins TRBV6-2 or TRBV6-3 to TRBJ2-1, with D possibly being TRBD2 (6 bases). V lost 0 bases and J 7 bases, leaving 19 bases between the germline ends. The CDR3 is 17 residues long. Germline CDR1 reads MNHEY; CDR2 reads SVGEGT. CDR3 DNA sequence: TGTGCCAGCAGTTACTCGGTAGCGGAACCCCCTTTTAATGAGCAGTTCTTC. This translates into CASSYSVAEPPFNEQFF.

In DNA form, the CDR3 reads TGTGCCAGCAGCTTAAATTTACAGGCAATGGACTCTGGGGCCAACGTCCTGACTTTC. Protein sequence: CASSLNLQAMDSGANVLTF. V usage is TRBV7-8 and J usage is TRBJ2-6; D is possibly TRBD1 (5 bases). V was shortened by 2 bases and J by 0 bases, with 17 bases between the two germline ends. The CDR3 is 19 amino acids. Germline values: CDR1 SGHVS, CDR2 FQNEAQ.

The V gene is TRBV5-1, the J gene TRBJ2-3; tentatively, D is TRBD2 (7 bases). Germline V lookup: CDR1 SGHRS, CDR2 YFSETQ. V was cut by 0 bases and J by 2 bases, with 13 bases left in between. This CDR3 has 16 amino acids. DNA for the CDR3: TGCGCCAGCAGCTTGGGGACAGCGGGGAACACAGATACGCAGTATTTT. Translation: CASSLGTAGNTDTQYF.

This clonotype was counted a few times. The genes are TRBV20-1 and TRBJ2-3; 10 bases match TRBD2. V lost 5 bases to trimming and J lost 4 bases; unmatched junction nucleotides: 6. Germline-derived CDR1 and CDR2 are DFQATT and SNEGSKA (reference sequence). This CDR3 contains 14 residues. CDR3 DNA sequence: TGCAGTGCTCGACCAGCGGGGGGGTCAGATACGCAGTATTTT. It specifies CSARPAGGSDTQYF.

This clonotype was seen ten or more times. V and J are TRBV24-1 and TRBJ2-7, with 8 bases lining up with TRBD1. From germline, CDR1 is KGHDR and CDR2 SFDVKD. The CDR3 is 15 residues long. Trimming cost V 3 bases and J 3 bases; bases outside gene matches: 6. CDR3 region: CATSDPSTGVYEQYF. CDR3 sequence (DNA): TGTGCCACCAGTGATCCTTCGACAGGGGTCTACGAGCAGTACTTC.

The J gene is TRBJ2-7, the V gene TRBV2; no clear D. V was trimmed by 2 bases and J by 4 bases, leaving 0 bases between them. The germline V gene has CDR1 SNHLY and CDR2 FYNNEI. The CDR3 runs 10 residues. In DNA, the CDR3 is TGTGCCAGCAGTGAATACGAGCAGTACTTC. Protein: CASSEYEQYF. Together with reference TRBV2 and TRBJ2-7, the CDR3 gives the full variable domain: EPEVTQTPSHQVTQMGQEVILRCVPISNHLYFYWYRQILGQKVEFLVSFYNNEISEKSEIFDDQFSVERPDGSNFTLKIRSTKLEDSAMYFCASSEYEQYFGPGTRLTVT.

The sample holds many counts of this clonotype. The chain is built from TRBV20-1 and TRBJ2-3; 10 bases fit TRBD2. This CDR3 has 15 amino acids. Germline loops: CDR1 DFQATT, CDR2 SNEGSKA (reference sequence). The V segment lost 3 bases and the J segment 2 bases; nucleotides outside the gene matches: 5. CDR3 DNA sequence: TGCAGTGCTAGGGCCGGACTAGCGGACACAGATACGCAGTATTTT. Its translation: CSARAGLADTDTQYF.

This clonotype was observed a few times. The chain joins TRBV27 to TRBJ1-4; 7 nucleotides match TRBD1. Germline CDR1 reads MNHEY; CDR2 reads SMNVEV (reference sequence). V lost 3 bases to trimming and J lost 2 bases; unmatched junction nucleotides: 12. There are 18 residues in the CDR3. The CDR3 loop is CASSLARQGVGTNEKLFF. CDR3 nucleotide sequence: TGTGCCAGCAGTTTGGCCCGACAGGGAGTCGGGACTAATGAAAAACTGTTTTTT.

The CDR3, as DNA: TGTGCCAGCAGCTTAGCTTCGGGGTTTCAGGACGAGCAGTACTTC. It translates to CASSLASGFQDEQYF. This chain joins TRBV7-2 and TRBJ2-7; D perhaps matches TRBD2 (5 bases). Trimming left V 0 bases short and J 5 bases short, with 14 bases between. Germline CDR1 SGHTA, CDR2 FQGNSA. The CDR3 extends over 15 amino acids.

This clonotype was seen repeatedly, ten times or more. This chain connects TRBV10-3 to TRBJ2-5; possibly TRBD1 for D (6 bases). V was trimmed by 10 bases and J by 7 bases, leaving 19 bases between them. The CDR3 is 13 amino acids. Germline CDR1 ENHRY, CDR2 SYGVKD. CDR3 amino acids: CATVPGHRWTQYF. CDR3 in DNA: TGTGCCACGGTACCGGGACACCGATGGACCCAGTACTTC.